This is a list of T cell receptor beta chains from one sample in a study of T cells in Graves' hyperthyroidism and ophthalmopathy. TCRdb reanalysed the multiplex PCR reads using MiXCR and keeps one entry per CDR3 protein. The repertoire consists of about 270,000 distinct CDR3 sequences, with almost 25% occurring once and the leading ten covering around 40%. Sequenced: blood. The receptors derive from a woman aged 40 to 55 with Graves' ophthalmopathy. CDR3s include the opening cysteine and the closing phenylalanine or tryptophan. A D gene is named only where the DNA matches it firmly.

TRBV28	-	CASSPRTALDQPQHF
TRBV28	TRBD2	CASSSLAELESEQYF
TRBV15	-	CATSRDLRTERAYDF
TRBV6-2/TRBV6-3	-	CASRSDILYGYTF
TRBV7-3	TRBD2	CASGSGRENTGELFF
TRBV20-1	TRBD1	CSARDGTVSGNTIYF
TRBV20-1	-	CSASWKETQYF
TRBV12-3/TRBV12-4	-	CASSLSLGGNTEAFF
TRBV2	TRBD1	CASTGQGGDEQYF
TRBV24-1	-	CATPSAGTRRVHEETQYF
TRBV3-1	-	CASSQGVGVDYEQYF
TRBV10-2	TRBD1	CASRAGGAGTEAFF
TRBV27	TRBD1	CASSRTYRTGQATGELFF
TRBV9	-	CASSVAPSSYEQYF
TRBV20-1	-	CSAYASDHYGYTF
TRBV7-8	TRBD1	CASSPPRTGVNTGELFF
TRBV6-1	TRBD1	CASSQTGSNSYEQYF
TRBV5-1	TRBD2	CASSSTTSNYEQYF
TRBV20-1	-	CSARDFLDSQETQYF
TRBV29-1	-	CSVIQGGGYGYTF
TRBV7-2	-	CASSLPTGAEQYF
TRBV9	TRBD2	CASSASGSWTGELVF
TRBV2	-	CASSSGISNQPQHF
TRBV2	-	CASNLEVFSSYEQYF
TRBV29-1	-	CSSQEGNTIYF
TRBV19	TRBD1	CASSIVGTGGETQYF
TRBV7-8	-	CATQENQETLYF
TRBV7-6	-	CASSQGIAGGTGELFF
TRBV24-1	-	CATSDVVWGSNQPQHF